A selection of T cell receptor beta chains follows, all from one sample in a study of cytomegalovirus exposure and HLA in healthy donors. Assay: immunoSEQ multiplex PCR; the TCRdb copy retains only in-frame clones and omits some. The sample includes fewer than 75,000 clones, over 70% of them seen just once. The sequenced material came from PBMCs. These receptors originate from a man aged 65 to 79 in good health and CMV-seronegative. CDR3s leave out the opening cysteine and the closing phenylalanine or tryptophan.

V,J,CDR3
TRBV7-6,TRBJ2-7,ASSFRTGEGEQY
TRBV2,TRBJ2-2,ASSEEGGVGELF
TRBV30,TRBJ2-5,ALARDTQETQY
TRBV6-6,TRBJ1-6,ASSYGTGGINSPLH
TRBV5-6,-,ASSSGGSSYEQY
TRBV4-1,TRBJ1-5,ASSQDGGTQPQH
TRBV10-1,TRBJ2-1,ASSGTGQEQF
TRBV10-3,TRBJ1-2,AIRPSRGINSWDGYT
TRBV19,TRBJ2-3,ASSIRRGRKTDTQY
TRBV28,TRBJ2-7,ASSPSLYEQY
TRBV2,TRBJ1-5,ASSEAGNQPQH
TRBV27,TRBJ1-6,ASSLSGSRQGVSPLH
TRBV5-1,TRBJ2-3,ASFRDTTSTDTQY
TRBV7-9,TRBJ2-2,ASSPSTVATGELF
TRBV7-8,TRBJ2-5,ASSLREGLAGGSQY
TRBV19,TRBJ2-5,ASSPTSGGQETQY
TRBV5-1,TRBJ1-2,ASSLDVGGDGYT
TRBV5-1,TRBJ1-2,ASSLNRHYGYT
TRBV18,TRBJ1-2,ASSLSGGELNYGYT
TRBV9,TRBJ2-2,ASSVSRGAWTGELF
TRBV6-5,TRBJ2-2,ASSSRRYTGELF
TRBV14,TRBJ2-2,ASSQLQANTGELF
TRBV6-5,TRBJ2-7,ASSYRDRDHEQY
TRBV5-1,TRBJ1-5,ASSLGVGEIQPQH
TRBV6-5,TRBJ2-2,ASRRQGIGELF
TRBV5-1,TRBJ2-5,ASSPRQAPSETQY
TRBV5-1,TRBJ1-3,ASSPGTQRNTIY
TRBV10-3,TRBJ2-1,AISESQQGTNEQF
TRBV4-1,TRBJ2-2,ASSPSSTSGRRTGELF
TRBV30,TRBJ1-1,ACNTGTGGNTEAF
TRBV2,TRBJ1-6,ASRGGGTGKNSPLH
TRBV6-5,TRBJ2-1,ASRLAGGPLNEQF
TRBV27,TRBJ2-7,ASSSSTSSVYEQY
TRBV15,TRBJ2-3,ATSLGGTPSTDTQY
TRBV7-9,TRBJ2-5,ASSLGVGTGQETQY
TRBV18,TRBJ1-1,ASSLQGREGTEAF
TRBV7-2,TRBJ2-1,ASSLVGVAYNEQF
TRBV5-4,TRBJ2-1,ASSFKRTSSYNEQF
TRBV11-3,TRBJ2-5,ASSLGGRESQY
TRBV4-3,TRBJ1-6,ASSQDKRHSYNSPLH
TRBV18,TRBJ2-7,ASSPLSSEGYEQY
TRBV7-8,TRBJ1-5,ASSSSGTGGVSQH
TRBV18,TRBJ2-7,ASSPPSGPYEQY
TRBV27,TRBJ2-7,ASAKGTAYYEQY
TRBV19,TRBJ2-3,ASSTYESTDTQY
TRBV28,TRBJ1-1,ASSQMNTEAF
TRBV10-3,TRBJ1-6,AISATEANSPLH
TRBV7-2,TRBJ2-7,ASSLGDRSSYEQY